The entry that follows covers one T cell receptor beta chain sequence. Its antigen is as yet unknown. The sample originates from a study of CD8 T cells in ankylosing spondylitis. Study results and limitations: What appeared characteristic of ankylosing spondylitis blood was a TCR beta motif of under 10 highly homologous variants. The disease-linked clones had a CD8+ phenotype and low blood frequencies.

Trimming shortened V by 12 bases and J by 7 bases, and 9 bases separated the two germline ends. Germline V gene data show CDR1 as KGHDR and CDR2 as SFDVKD. This CDR3 contains 10 residues. Quantitative 5'-RACE with molecular barcodes produced the TCR beta libraries. One entry per CDR3 protein results from TCRdb running MiXCR on the 5' RACE reads. The repertoire holds 350,000 to 450,000 distinct CDR3 sequences, with about 25% as singletons. Input material: blood, either unsorted or a sorted T cell fraction (not recorded which). The chain joins TRBV24-1 to TRBJ2-1; unclear D gene. The TCR was taken from a male donor with ankylosing spondylitis. The CDR3 loop is CASTENEQFF. CDR3 bases: TGTGCCTCTACGGAAAATGAGCAGTTCTTC.